The T cell receptor (beta chain) under discussion was sequenced for a study of cytomegalovirus exposure and HLA in healthy donors (dated by TCRdb to the late 2010s). Broadly, across the study: A later analysis indicated that the 90 to 150 validation repertoires were generated on the platform also employed for the approximately 700 repertoires of the first cohort. The study aimed to test whether cataloging public T cell receptors could reveal signatures of past pathogen exposure. A separate validation cohort of 90 to 150 different subjects was used in addition to the roughly 670-subject first cohort. To predict cytomegalovirus infection status, the study brought together high-throughput TCR immunosequencing, statistical association of individual TCRs with disease status, and machine learning.

Including the terminal cysteine and phenylalanine, the CDR3 comprises 14 residues. Only the CDR3 DNA is retained, 42 bases long and in frame from the first base. At the junction V is shortened by 5 bases and J by 6 bases, with 13 bases in between. The germline V gene yields MDHEN for CDR1 and SYDVKM for CDR2. To prepare the library, the immunoSEQ multiplex PCR assay was applied. Under the source paper's analysis protocol: To diagnose cytomegalovirus status from the catalog of TCR beta chain sequences, a statistical classification framework was built. TCRdb's version of the immuneACCESS table is confined to in-frame rearrangements and falls short of the full clone set. An unresolved V gene accounts for under half of the shortfall where checked; the remainder is of unknown origin. That table is the source of V, J and clone size, and D and trimming were worked out from the DNA. The sample data list about 260,000 clones, and roughly 91% of these were observed just once. Roughly 3% of the sample is taken by the ten largest.

Paper-wide results and their limitations: Cytomegalovirus status was reported to be diagnosed by the classifier with high specificity and sensitivity in both the original and validation cohorts. A later analysis lacked HLA typing for the validation cohort, so it scored co-occurrence in that cohort across all 130 or so repertoires. A few of the identified cytomegalovirus-associated TCR beta chains were confirmed in vitro to be specific for cytomegalovirus antigens. A total of 150 to 200 TCR beta chains were listed by the study as associated with cytomegalovirus. Most TCR sequences were seen in very few donors, while some public TCRs were found in many individuals. The authors suggested that the approach could potentially be generalized to other disease states and immunological phenotypes. A later analysis found that TCRs clustered in the first cohort also tended to co-occur in the 110 or so validation repertoires, with 90% to 95% of cluster scores above 0.

The sample holds one count of this clone. It has no known antigen specificity. It has no much larger one-base neighbor in the sample; base qualities were not kept. Separate from the roughly 700-subject first cohort, the validation cohort of roughly 110 subjects was the group to which the donors belonged. The sequenced sample consisted of PBMCs. The sequence was obtained from a woman in her thirties in good health and CMV-seronegative. Recombination joined TRBV28 with TRBJ2-2; a weak D assignment points to TRBD2 (5 bases agree). The nucleotides are TGTGCCAGCAGTGTCGGGATGGAGGCCGGGGAGCTGTTTTTT. This encodes CASSVGMEAGELFF.